A selection of T cell receptor beta chains follows, all from one sample in a study of blood T cells in healthy people across ages. TCRdb re-analysed the 5' RACE reads in MiXCR, keeping a single row per CDR3 protein. Here the sample spans roughly 410,000 distinct CDR3 sequences, roughly half being singletons. The material sequenced was blood. The source is a man in his sixties in good health. The CDR3 runs from the conserved cysteine through the conserved F or W.

J gene,V gene,CDR3 protein
TRBJ1-5,TRBV20-1,CSAVRDGNQPQHF
TRBJ1-5,TRBV12-3/TRBV12-4,CASSLFTDSNQPQHF
TRBJ2-2,TRBV9,CASSVGTSFNTGELFF
TRBJ2-4,TRBV11-2,CASSSGPTSLAKNIQYF
TRBJ2-7,TRBV12-3/TRBV12-4,CASSLKTSSEQYF
TRBJ2-7,TRBV10-1,CASSEWESYEQYF
TRBJ1-2,TRBV20-1,CSASDLYGYTF
TRBJ2-7,TRBV4-2,CASSQDHGSYEQYF
TRBJ2-1,TRBV5-1,CASSFGQFF
TRBJ1-1,TRBV25-1,CASRDAVVQGWAEAFF